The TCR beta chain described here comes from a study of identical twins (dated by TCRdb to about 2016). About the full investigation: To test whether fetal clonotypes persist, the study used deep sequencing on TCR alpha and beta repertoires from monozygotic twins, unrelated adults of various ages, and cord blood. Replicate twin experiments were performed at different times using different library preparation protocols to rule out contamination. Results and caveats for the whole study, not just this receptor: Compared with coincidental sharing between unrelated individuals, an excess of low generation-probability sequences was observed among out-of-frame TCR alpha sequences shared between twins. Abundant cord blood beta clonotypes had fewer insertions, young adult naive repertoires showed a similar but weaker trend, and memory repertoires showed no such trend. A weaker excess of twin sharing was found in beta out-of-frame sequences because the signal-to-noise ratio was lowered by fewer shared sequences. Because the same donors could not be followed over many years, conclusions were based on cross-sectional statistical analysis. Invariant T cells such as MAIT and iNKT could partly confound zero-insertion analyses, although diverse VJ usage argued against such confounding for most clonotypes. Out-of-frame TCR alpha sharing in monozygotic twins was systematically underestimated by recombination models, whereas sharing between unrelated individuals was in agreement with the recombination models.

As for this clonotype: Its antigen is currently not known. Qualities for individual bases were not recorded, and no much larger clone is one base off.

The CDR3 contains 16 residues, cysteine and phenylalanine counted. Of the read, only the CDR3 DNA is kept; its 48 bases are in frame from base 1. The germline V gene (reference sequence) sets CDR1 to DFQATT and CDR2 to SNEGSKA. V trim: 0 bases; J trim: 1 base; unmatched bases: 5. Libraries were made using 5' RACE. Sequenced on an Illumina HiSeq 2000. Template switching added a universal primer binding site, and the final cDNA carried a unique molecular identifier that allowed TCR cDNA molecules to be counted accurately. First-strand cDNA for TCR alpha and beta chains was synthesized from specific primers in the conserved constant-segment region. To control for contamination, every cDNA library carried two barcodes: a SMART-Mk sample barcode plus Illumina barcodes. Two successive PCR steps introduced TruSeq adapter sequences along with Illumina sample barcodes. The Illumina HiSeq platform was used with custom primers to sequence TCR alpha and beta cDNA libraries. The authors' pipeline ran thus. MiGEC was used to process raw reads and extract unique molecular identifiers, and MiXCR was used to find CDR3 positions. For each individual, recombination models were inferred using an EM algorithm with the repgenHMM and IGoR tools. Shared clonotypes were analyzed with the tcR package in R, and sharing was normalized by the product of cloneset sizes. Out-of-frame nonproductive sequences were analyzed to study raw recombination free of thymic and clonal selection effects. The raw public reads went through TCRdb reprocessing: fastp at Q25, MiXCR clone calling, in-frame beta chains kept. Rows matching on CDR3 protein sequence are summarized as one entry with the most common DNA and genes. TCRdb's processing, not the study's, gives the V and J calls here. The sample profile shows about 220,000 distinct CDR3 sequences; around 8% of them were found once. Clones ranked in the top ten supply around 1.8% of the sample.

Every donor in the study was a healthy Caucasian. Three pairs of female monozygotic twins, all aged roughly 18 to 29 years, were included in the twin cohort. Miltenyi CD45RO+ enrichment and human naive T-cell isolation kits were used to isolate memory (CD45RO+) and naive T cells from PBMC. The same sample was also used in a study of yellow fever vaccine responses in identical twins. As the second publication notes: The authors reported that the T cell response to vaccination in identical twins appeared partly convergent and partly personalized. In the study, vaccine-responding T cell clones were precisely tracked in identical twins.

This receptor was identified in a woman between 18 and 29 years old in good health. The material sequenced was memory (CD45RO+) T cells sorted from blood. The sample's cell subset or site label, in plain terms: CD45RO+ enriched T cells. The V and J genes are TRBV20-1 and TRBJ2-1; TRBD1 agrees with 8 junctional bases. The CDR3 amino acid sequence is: CSARDLYRGSYNEQFF. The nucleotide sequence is TGCAGTGCTAGAGATCTGTACAGGGGGTCCTACAATGAGCAGTTCTTC.